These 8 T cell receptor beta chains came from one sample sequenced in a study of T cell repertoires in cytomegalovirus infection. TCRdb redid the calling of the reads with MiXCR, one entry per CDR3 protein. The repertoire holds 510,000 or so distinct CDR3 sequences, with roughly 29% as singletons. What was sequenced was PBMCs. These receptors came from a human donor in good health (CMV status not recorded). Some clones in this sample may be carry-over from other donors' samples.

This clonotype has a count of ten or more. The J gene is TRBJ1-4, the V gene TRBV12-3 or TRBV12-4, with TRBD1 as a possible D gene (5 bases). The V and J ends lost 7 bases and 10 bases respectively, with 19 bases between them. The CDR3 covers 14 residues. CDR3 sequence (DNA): TGTGCCAGCACCGAGACGACCGGGACGTTAAAACTGTTTTTT. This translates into CASTETTGTLKLFF.

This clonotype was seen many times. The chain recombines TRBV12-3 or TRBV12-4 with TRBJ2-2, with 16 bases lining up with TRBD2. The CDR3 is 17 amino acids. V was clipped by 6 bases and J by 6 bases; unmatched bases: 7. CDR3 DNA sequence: TGTGCCAGCAGCGTGGGACTAGCGGGAGGGTGGGCCGGGGAGCTGTTTTTT. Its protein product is CASSVGLAGGWAGELFF.

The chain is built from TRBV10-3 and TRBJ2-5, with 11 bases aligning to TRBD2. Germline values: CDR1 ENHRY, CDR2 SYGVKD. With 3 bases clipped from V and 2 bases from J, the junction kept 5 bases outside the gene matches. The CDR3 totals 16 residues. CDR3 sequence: CAISDTRTSGQETQYF. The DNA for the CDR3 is TGTGCCATCAGTGACACTAGGACTAGCGGGCAAGAGACCCAGTACTTC.

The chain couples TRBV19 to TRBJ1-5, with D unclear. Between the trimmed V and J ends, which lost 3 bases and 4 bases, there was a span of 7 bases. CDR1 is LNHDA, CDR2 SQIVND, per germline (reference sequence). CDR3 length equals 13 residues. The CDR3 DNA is TGTGCCAGTAGTATTAGTGGGAATCAGCCCCAGCATTTT. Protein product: CASSISGNQPQHF.

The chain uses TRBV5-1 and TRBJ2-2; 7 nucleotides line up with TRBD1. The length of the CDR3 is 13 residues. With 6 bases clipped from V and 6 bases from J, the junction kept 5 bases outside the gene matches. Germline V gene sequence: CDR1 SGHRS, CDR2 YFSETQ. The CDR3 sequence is CASNDRAAGELFF. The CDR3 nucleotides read TGCGCCAGCAACGACAGGGCGGCCGGGGAGCTGTTTTTT.

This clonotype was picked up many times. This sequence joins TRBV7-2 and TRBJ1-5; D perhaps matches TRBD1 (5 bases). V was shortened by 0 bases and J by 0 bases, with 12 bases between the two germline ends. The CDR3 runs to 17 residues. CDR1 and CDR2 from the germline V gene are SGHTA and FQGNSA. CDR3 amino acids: CASSLASRADSNQPQHF. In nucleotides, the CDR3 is TGTGCCAGCAGCTTAGCATCCAGGGCTGATAGCAATCAGCCCCAGCATTTT.

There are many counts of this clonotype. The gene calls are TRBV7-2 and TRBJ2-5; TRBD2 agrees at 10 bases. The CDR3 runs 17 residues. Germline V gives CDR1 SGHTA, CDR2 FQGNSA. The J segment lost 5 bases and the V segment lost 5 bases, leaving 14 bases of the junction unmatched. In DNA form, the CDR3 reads TGTGCCAGCAGCCAAGAACTAGCGGGGACGGGATTTGAGACCCAGTACTTC. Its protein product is CASSQELAGTGFETQYF.

This CDR3 reads CASSFNSPNEKLFF. The CDR3, as DNA: TGTGCCAGCAGCTTCAACAGCCCTAATGAAAAACTGTTTTTT. The V gene is TRBV11-2, the J gene TRBJ1-4; unclear D gene. The CDR3 spans 14 residues. Trimming pared 3 bases from V and 3 bases from J, leaving 8 bases between. Germline V gene lookup returns CDR1 SGHAT and CDR2 FQNNGV. Using reference TRBV11-2 and TRBJ1-4 for the parts outside the CDR3, the full variable domain is EAGVAQSPRYKIIEKRQSVAFWCNPISGHATLYWYQQILGQGPKLLIQFQNNGVVDDSQLPKDRFSAERLKGVDSTLKIQPAKLEDSAVYLCASSFNSPNEKLFFGSGTQLSVL.